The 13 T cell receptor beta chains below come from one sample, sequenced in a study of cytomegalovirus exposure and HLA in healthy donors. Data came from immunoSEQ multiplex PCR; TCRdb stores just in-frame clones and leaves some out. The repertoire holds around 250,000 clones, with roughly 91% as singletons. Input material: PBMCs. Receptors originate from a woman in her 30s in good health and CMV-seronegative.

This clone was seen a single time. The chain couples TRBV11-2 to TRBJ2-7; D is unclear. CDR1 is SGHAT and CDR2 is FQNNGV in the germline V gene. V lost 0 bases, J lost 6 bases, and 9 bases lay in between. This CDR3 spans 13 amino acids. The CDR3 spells CASSLDTRTEQYF. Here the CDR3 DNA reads TGTGCCAGCAGCTTAGATACCCGGACCGAGCAGTACTTC.

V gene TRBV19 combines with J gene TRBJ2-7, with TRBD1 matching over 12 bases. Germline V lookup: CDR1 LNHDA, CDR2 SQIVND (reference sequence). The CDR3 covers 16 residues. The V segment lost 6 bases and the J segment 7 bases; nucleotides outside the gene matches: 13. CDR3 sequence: CASSRGGTGGWWEQYF. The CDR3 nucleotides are TGTGCCAGTAGCCGCGGAGGGACAGGGGGCTGGTGGGAGCAGTACTTC.

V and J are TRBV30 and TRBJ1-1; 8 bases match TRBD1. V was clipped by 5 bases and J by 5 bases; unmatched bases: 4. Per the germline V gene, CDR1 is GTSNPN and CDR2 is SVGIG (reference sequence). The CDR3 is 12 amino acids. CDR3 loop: CAWQGAWTEAFF. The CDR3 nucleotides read TGTGCCTGGCAGGGGGCTTGGACTGAAGCTTTCTTT.

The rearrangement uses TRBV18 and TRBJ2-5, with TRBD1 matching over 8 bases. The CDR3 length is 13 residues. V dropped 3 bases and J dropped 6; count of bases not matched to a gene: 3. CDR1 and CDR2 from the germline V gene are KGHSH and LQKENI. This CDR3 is CASSPGQVQTQYF. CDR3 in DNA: TGTGCCAGCTCACCGGGACAGGTACAGACCCAGTACTTC.

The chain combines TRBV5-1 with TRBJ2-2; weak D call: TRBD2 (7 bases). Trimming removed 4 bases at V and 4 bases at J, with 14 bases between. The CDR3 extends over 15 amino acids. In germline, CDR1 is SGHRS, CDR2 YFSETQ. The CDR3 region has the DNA TGCGCCAGCAGCCGAGGGGGGGCGAGCACCGGGGAGCTGTTTTTT. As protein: CASSRGGASTGELFF.

The CDR3: CSVEILYEQYF. CDR3 DNA sequence: TGCAGCGTTGAGATCCTCTACGAGCAGTACTTC. The chain recombines TRBV29-1 with TRBJ2-7; D is undetermined. V lost 3 bases to trimming and J lost 3 bases, with 6 bases between them. From germline, CDR1 is SQVTM and CDR2 ANQGSEA. This CDR3 comprises 11 residues.

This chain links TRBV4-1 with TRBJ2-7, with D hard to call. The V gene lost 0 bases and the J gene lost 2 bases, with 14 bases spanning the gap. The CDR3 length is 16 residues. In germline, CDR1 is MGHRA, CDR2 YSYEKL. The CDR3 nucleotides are TGCGCCAGCAGCCAAGATCGGCGCCAGCCTACCTACGAGCAGTACTTC. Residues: CASSQDRRQPTYEQYF.

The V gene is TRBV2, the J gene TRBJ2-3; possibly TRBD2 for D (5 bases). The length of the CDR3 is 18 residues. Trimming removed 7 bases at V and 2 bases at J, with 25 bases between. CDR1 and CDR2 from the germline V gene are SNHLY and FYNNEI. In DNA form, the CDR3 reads TGTGCCAGCAAAGTACGGACTTCCGCCAGTTTTAACACAGATACGCAGTATTTT. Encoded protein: CASKVRTSASFNTDTQYF.

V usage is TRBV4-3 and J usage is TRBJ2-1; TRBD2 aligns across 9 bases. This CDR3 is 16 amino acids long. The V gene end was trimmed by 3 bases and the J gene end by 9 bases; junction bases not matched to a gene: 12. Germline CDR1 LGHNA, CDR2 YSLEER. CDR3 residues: CASSQGGSGRRGEQFF. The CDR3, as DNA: TGCGCCAGCAGCCAGGGGGGTAGCGGGAGACGAGGTGAGCAGTTCTTC.

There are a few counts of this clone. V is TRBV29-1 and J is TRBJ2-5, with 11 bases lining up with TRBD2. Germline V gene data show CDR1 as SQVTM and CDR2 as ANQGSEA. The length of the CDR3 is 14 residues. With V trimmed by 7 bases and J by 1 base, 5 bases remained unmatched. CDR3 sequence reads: CSGRLAGLQETQYF. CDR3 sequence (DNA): TGCAGCGGCCGACTAGCGGGACTCCAAGAGACCCAGTACTTC.

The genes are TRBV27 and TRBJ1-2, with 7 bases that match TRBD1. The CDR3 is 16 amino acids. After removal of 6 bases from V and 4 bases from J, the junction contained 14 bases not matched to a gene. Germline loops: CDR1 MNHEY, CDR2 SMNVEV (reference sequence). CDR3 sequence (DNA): TGTGCCAGCAGCCCCTCGTTGGGACAGAGTTTCTATGGCTACACCTTC. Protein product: CASSPSLGQSFYGYTF.

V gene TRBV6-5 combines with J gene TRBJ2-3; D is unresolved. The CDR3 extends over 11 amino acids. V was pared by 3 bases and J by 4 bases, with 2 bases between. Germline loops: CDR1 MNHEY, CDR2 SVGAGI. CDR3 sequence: CASSYSDTQYF. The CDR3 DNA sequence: TGTGCCAGCAGTTATTCAGATACGCAGTATTTT.

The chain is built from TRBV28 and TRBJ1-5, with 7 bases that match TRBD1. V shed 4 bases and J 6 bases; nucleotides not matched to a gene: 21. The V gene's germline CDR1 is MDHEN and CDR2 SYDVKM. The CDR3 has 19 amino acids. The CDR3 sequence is CASSSRLGPGTVQGQPQHF. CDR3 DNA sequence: TGTGCCAGCAGTTCACGTTTAGGCCCAGGGACAGTTCAGGGTCAGCCCCAGCATTTT.